This section outlines one T cell receptor (beta chain) sequence together with its context. The sample originates from a study of cytomegalovirus exposure and HLA in healthy donors. The V gene lost 8 bases and the J gene lost 5 bases, with 16 bases spanning the gap. CDR3 length: 14 amino acids. The germline CDR1 and CDR2 sequences are MNHEY and SVGAGI. Use of 60 Vbeta and 13 Jbeta primers characterized the PCR. Sequencing used immunoSEQ multiplex PCR; TCRdb keeps in-frame clones, though not all of them. This sample has 100,000 or so clones, with 78% found just once. The chain links TRBV6-5 to TRBJ2-1; D possibly corresponds to TRBD2 (6 bases). Sequenced: PBMCs. This clonotype was sampled from a man aged 25 to 40 in good health and CMV-seronegative. CDR3 region: CASGTRRVHNEQFF. The CDR3 DNA is TGTGCCAGCGGAACAAGGAGGGTTCACAATGAGCAGTTCTTC.